Following are 3 T cell receptor beta chains from one sample sequenced in a study of blood T cell repertoires in COVID-19. Here immunoSEQ multiplex PCR was the method, and the copy in TCRdb shows in-frame clones only, minus some. The data contain around 100,000 clones, roughly 80% of them singletons. Source material: peripheral blood. These TCRs come from a human donor in a cohort sampled during active COVID-19.

This chain connects TRBV18 to TRBJ2-7, with TRBD2 identical over 8 bases. Per germline, CDR1 KGHSH and CDR2 LQKENI. V shed 3 bases and J 1 base; nucleotides not matched to a gene: 5. The CDR3 runs 15 residues. The DNA for the CDR3 is TGTGCCAGCTCACCGGGGACTAGTTCGTCCTACGAGCAGTACTTC. Translation: CASSPGTSSSYEQYF.

The rearrangement links TRBV19 to TRBJ2-7; TRBD1 matches 10 bases. Germline CDR1 and CDR2: LNHDA and SQIVND (reference sequence). The CDR3 has 16 residues. Losses at the gene ends were 6 bases for V and 4 bases for J; bases not matched to a gene: 12. CDR3 amino acids: CASRDTTGGTWYEQYF. As DNA, the CDR3 is TGTGCCAGTAGGGATACGACAGGGGGCACATGGTACGAGCAGTACTTC.

This sequence joins TRBV5-3 and TRBJ2-1; 13 bases match TRBD2. TRBV5-3 is sorted into the ORF group, with uncertain function. J gave up 7 bases and V 4 bases, and 5 bases lay outside the gene matches. The CDR3 spans 15 residues. For the CDR3, the DNA is TGTGCCAGAAGCCCACTAGCGGGAGGGTGGAATGAGCAGTTCTTC. It encodes CARSPLAGGWNEQFF.